The 9 T cell receptor beta chains presented below share a single source sample, sequenced in a study of T-cell memory formation after mild COVID-19. One entry per CDR3 protein, called by TCRdb with MiXCR from the 5' RACE reads. The sample lists more than 300,000 distinct CDR3 sequences, about an eighth occurring once. Sequenced material: PBMCs or a T cell subset sorted from them (not recorded which). The receptors derive from a man between 18 and 35 years old who had mild COVID-19 (a few samples of this study predate the infection). Cell type and time point are not known.

This clonotype was counted a few times. The V call is TRBV7-9, the J call TRBJ2-7, with D possibly matching TRBD1 (6 bases). The CDR3 is 15 residues long. The germline CDR1 and CDR2 sequences are SEHNR and FQNEAQ (reference sequence). Trimming took 1 base from V and 0 from J, leaving 10 bases between them. The DNA of the CDR3 is TGTGCCAGCAGCTTAGGGGGACATAGCTCCTACGAGCAGTACTTC. It translates to CASSLGGHSSYEQYF.

This clonotype was seen only a few times. The chain joins TRBV5-1 to TRBJ2-1; D remains unclear. Looked up from germline, CDR1 is SGHRS and CDR2 is YFSETQ. Trimming cost V 0 bases and J 0 bases, with 7 bases left between them. The CDR3 extends over 15 amino acids. CDR3 protein: CASSLVGRSYNEQFF. As DNA, the CDR3 is TGCGCCAGCAGCTTGGTCGGACGCTCCTACAATGAGCAGTTCTTC.

This clonotype has just a few counts. V and J are TRBV9 and TRBJ1-4, with D perhaps matching TRBD1 (5 bases). The CDR3 consists of 15 residues. V lost 0 bases to trimming and J lost 5 bases, with 11 bases between them. Germline V gene data show CDR1 as SGDLS and CDR2 as YYNGEE. The CDR3 nucleotides are TGTGCCAGCAGCGTAGATACAGGTGAAAATGAAAAACTGTTTTTT. This codes for CASSVDTGENEKLFF.

This chain connects TRBV20-1 to TRBJ2-5, with 9 bases aligning to TRBD1. Trimming removed 6 bases from V and 5 bases from J; junction bases left unmatched: 4. The CDR3 totals 12 residues. From germline, CDR1 is DFQATT and CDR2 SNEGSKA (reference sequence). CDR3 sequence (DNA): TGCAGTGCCTGGGACAGGGCCGAGACCCAGTACTTC. Translated, it gives CSAWDRAETQYF.

The chain uses TRBV12-3 or TRBV12-4 and TRBJ2-1; 8 nucleotides match TRBD1. The CDR3 length is 15 residues. Trimming took 6 bases from V and 3 from J; bases not matched to a gene: 7. CDR3 sequence reads: CASSRGTGFYNEQFF. The CDR3 coding sequence is TGTGCCAGCAGCCGGGGGACAGGATTCTACAATGAGCAGTTCTTC.

The chain combines TRBV27 with TRBJ1-2; a possible D gene is TRBD1 (5 bases). V was shortened by 0 bases and J by 4 bases, with 6 bases between the two germline ends. CDR3 size: 13 residues. Germline V lookup: CDR1 MNHEY, CDR2 SMNVEV (reference sequence). The DNA for the CDR3 is TGTGCCAGCAGTTTATCCGGGGCCTATGGCTACACCTTC. It codes for CASSLSGAYGYTF.

The V gene is TRBV19, the J gene TRBJ1-5; D not resolved. CDR1 LNHDA and CDR2 SQIVND come from the germline V gene (reference sequence). Trimming took 6 bases from V and 2 from J, leaving 14 bases between them. The CDR3 is 15 residues long. The CDR3 reads CASRSMVGGNQPQHF. As DNA, the CDR3 is TGTGCCAGTAGGTCCATGGTCGGAGGCAATCAGCCCCAGCATTTT. The whole variable domain, filled in from reference TRBV19 and TRBJ1-5, reads DGGITQSPKYLFRKEGQNVTLSCEQNLNHDAMYWYRQDPGQGLRLIYYSQIVNDFQKGDIAEGYSVSREKKESFPLTVTSAQKNPTAFYLCASRSMVGGNQPQHFGDGTRLSIL.

Only a few counts were recorded for this clonotype. The chain has TRBV4-3 and TRBJ2-5; no definite D call. In germline, CDR1 is LGHNA, CDR2 YSLEER. This CDR3 is 14 amino acids long. V was pared by 1 base and J by 4 bases, with 10 bases between. CDR3 nucleotide sequence: TGCGCCAGCAGCCAAGGTCTGGCACTAGAGACCCAGTACTTC. It specifies CASSQGLALETQYF.

A few counts support this clonotype. The rearrangement joins TRBV14 to TRBJ2-1; D tentatively fits TRBD1 or TRBD2 (5 bases each). Trimming removed 3 bases at V and 8 bases at J, with 20 bases between. The CDR3 loop spans 16 amino acids. Germline CDR1 and CDR2: SGHDN and FVKESK. CDR3 loop: CASSHGPGPGLDEQFF. CDR3 bases: TGTGCCAGCAGCCACGGACCGGGACCGGGCCTCGATGAGCAGTTCTTC.